The entry below gives a single T cell receptor (beta chain) sequence along with its context. The CDR3 does not end in the conserved phenylalanine or tryptophan, so this is likely a read error. It is unclear where the CDR3 begins or ends on the DNA, so no DNA is shown, and the CDR3 is as TCRdb lists it. This sample was taken from a study of shared T cell receptors in the human thymus. The repertoire was sequenced with immunoSEQ multiplex PCR; TCRdb's copy has only in-frame clones and lacks some. This table has 500,000 to 550,000 clones, around 78% appearing once. The CDR3 sequence runs 8 residues, both termini included. Germline V gene lookup returns CDR1 ENHRY and CDR2 SYGVKD. This same sample was also taken into another study, of human thymus T cells. From that paper: Each of the donors was a healthy Finnish infant who was undergoing open corrective cardiac surgery for congenital heart defects. Thymus specimens were resections from corrective heart surgery. Among thymic and blood repertoires, usage of V and J genes appeared biased. Related studies found that unrelated individuals share highly overlapping thymic repertoires.

Input material: thymocytes. The TCR originated in a boy in the first two years of life with a congenital heart defect. V is TRBV10-3 and J is TRBJ2-7; TRBD1 is taken as the D call from the table, unchecked against the DNA. CDR3 loop: CAISDSPS.